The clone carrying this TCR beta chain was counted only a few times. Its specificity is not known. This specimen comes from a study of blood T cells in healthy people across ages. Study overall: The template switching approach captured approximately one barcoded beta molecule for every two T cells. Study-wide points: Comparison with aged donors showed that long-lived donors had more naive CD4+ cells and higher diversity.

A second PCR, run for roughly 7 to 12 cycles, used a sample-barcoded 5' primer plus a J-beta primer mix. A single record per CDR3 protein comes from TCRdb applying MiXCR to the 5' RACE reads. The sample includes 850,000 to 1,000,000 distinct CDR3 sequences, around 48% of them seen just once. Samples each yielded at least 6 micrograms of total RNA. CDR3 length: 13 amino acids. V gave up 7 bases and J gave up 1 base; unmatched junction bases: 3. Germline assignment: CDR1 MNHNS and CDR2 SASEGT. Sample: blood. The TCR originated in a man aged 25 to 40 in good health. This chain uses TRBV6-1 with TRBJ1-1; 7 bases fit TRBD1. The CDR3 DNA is TGTGCCAGCACCTGGACAGGGAACACTGAAGCTTTCTTT. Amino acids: CASTWTGNTEAFF.